The 14 T cell receptor beta chains listed next were all sequenced from one sample in a study of cytomegalovirus exposure and HLA in healthy donors. This PCR relied on a set of 60 Vbeta primers and 13 Jbeta primers. Measured with immunoSEQ multiplex PCR; TCRdb has only the in-frame clones, and not every one. Among more than 85,000 clones listed, around four fifths were seen once. The sequenced sample consisted of PBMCs. The receptors were gathered from a woman aged 55 to 70 in good health and CMV-seropositive.

This clone was recorded a few times. The chain carries TRBV9 and TRBJ1-1, with D perhaps matching TRBD1 (6 bases). The CDR3 spans 18 residues. Trimming removed 1 base from V and 2 bases from J, with 21 bases in between. Germline values: CDR1 SGDLS, CDR2 YYNGEE. The DNA of the CDR3 is TGTGCCAGCAGCGTATCTGGATTACGCGGGGGGCGTAACACTGAAGCTTTCTTT. It specifies CASSVSGLRGGRNTEAFF.

CDR3 in amino acids: CASIYPSRGDEQFF. DNA of the CDR3: TGTGCCAGTATTTACCCCTCACGGGGAGATGAGCAGTTCTTC. The genes are TRBV19 and TRBJ2-1; TRBD2 is a possible D gene (5 bases). The germline gives CDR1 LNHDA, CDR2 SQIVND (reference sequence). The CDR3 has 14 residues. V lost 7 bases and J 8 bases, leaving 18 bases between the germline ends.

The V and J genes are TRBV27 and TRBJ2-7, with D perhaps TRBD2 (7 bases). The V gene lost 5 bases and the J gene lost 5 bases, with 16 bases spanning the gap. CDR3 length: 14 amino acids. Germline values: CDR1 MNHEY, CDR2 SMNVEV (reference sequence). The CDR3 spells CASSSAGAPNEQYF. The CDR3 DNA sequence: TGTGCCAGCAGTAGTGCGGGGGCCCCAAACGAGCAGTACTTC.

The CDR3 nucleotides are TGCGCCAGCAGTGAAGGACAGGGTTTGACCCAGCATTTT. This codes for CASSEGQGLTQHF. The chain employs TRBV10-2 and TRBJ1-5; 8 nucleotides agree with TRBD1. V lost 3 bases, J lost 11 bases, and 6 bases stayed unmatched. From germline, CDR1 is WSHSY and CDR2 SAAADI. The CDR3 is 13 residues long.

This clone was seen a single time. The chain links TRBV5-4 to TRBJ2-7; the D is unclear. Trimming removed 4 bases from V and 6 bases from J, with 14 bases in between. The CDR3 has 13 residues. The germline V gene has CDR1 SGHNT and CDR2 YYREEE (reference sequence). This CDR3 is CASSRLEVAEQYF. The DNA for the CDR3 is TGTGCCAGCAGCCGCCTCGAGGTCGCCGAGCAGTACTTC.

This rearrangement joins TRBV6-5 to TRBJ2-5, with a weak D call TRBD1 (6 bases). The V gene lost 3 bases and the J gene lost 3 bases, with 11 bases spanning the gap. CDR1 is MNHEY and CDR2 is SVGAGI in the germline V gene. CDR3 length equals 14 residues. The CDR3 nucleotides are TGTGCCAGCAGTTATCGGGACACTGAAGAGACCCAGTACTTC. This translates into CASSYRDTEETQYF.

The CDR3 sequence: CASSLEIQGYATQYF. The CDR3 coding sequence is TGCGCCAGCAGCTTGGAGATACAGGGGTATGCGACCCAGTACTTC. The chain combines TRBV5-1 with TRBJ2-5; 7 bases fit TRBD1. V gave up 0 bases and J gave up 7 bases; unmatched junction bases: 9. The germline CDR1 and CDR2 sequences are SGHRS and YFSETQ. The length of the CDR3 is 15 residues.

V gene TRBV7-6 combines with J gene TRBJ2-3; 10 bases are a match to TRBD2. The CDR3 consists of 16 residues. CDR1 and CDR2 (germline): SGHVS, FNYEAQ. Trimming removed 1 base from V and 5 bases from J; junction bases left unmatched: 6. This CDR3 is CASSLDPSGRVDTQYF. The DNA of the CDR3 is TGTGCCAGCAGCTTAGATCCCAGCGGGAGGGTAGATACGCAGTATTTT.

The chain uses TRBV7-2 and TRBJ2-3; D possibly corresponds to TRBD1 (6 bases). There are 18 residues in the CDR3. Looked up from germline, CDR1 is SGHTA and CDR2 is FQGNSA. V lost 5 bases to trimming and J lost 3 bases, with 24 bases between them. CDR3 sequence (DNA): TGTGCCAGCAGCCCCTTGGGGGCGGCCCCCACGGGAACAGATACGCAGTATTTT. It is translated as CASSPLGAAPTGTDTQYF.

This rearrangement joins TRBV28 to TRBJ2-5, with 9 nucleotides matching TRBD1. The tail of the sequence fits TRBJ2-7 better, so the J call may be wrong. Germline V gives CDR1 MDHEN, CDR2 SYDVKM. CDR3 length equals 15 residues. CDR3: CASSPIIGTGYEQYF. Here the CDR3 DNA reads TGTGCCAGCAGTCCGATCATAGGGACAGGGTACGAGCAGTACTTC.

This clone was recorded once. At one boundary the junction diverges from the germline segment, which might be a read error. V and J are TRBV6-6 and TRBJ1-1, with 11 bases fitting TRBD1. The germline gives CDR1 MNHNY, CDR2 SVGAGI (reference sequence). This CDR3 has 16 residues. This CDR3 reads CASTYGQGAPNTEAFF. DNA for the CDR3: TGTGCCAGCACTTACGGACAGGGGGCACCGAACACTGAAGCTTTCTTT.

This clone came up once. The rearrangement links TRBV4-1 to TRBJ2-5; a weak D match, TRBD1 (5 bases). V lost 3 bases and J lost 7, with 9 bases in between. The CDR3 extends over 12 amino acids. Germline values: CDR1 MGHRA, CDR2 YSYEKL. The CDR3 sequence is CASSQIQGTQYF. CDR3 sequence (DNA): TGCGCCAGCAGCCAGATCCAGGGGACCCAGTACTTC.

The gene calls are TRBV7-9 and TRBJ1-2; 8 bases agree with TRBD1. This CDR3 has 14 amino acids. Germline V lookup: CDR1 SEHNR, CDR2 FQNEAQ (reference sequence). Unmatched junction bases numbered 9, after V lost 4 bases and J lost 8 bases. The CDR3 nucleotides read TGTGCCAGCAGCTCTACAGGGGGTGTTCTGGGCTACACCTTC. Amino acids: CASSSTGGVLGYTF. Full variable domain (rest looked up from reference TRBV7-9 and TRBJ1-2): DTGVSQNPRHKITKRGQNVTFRCDPISEHNRLYWYRQTLGQGPEFLTYFQNEAQLEKSRLLSDRFSAERPKGSFSTLEIQRTEQGDSAMYLCASSSTGGVLGYTFGSGTRLTVV.

The rearrangement joins TRBV10-3 to TRBJ1-5; 9 positions match TRBD1. The CDR3 runs to 17 residues. The germline V gene encodes CDR1 ENHRY and CDR2 SYGVKD. The junction had 9 bases not matched to a gene; V was cut back by 0 bases and J by 6 bases. CDR3 sequence: CAISESLGTGYTQPQHF. In nucleotides, the CDR3 is TGTGCCATCAGTGAGTCTTTGGGGACAGGGTACACTCAGCCCCAGCATTTT.